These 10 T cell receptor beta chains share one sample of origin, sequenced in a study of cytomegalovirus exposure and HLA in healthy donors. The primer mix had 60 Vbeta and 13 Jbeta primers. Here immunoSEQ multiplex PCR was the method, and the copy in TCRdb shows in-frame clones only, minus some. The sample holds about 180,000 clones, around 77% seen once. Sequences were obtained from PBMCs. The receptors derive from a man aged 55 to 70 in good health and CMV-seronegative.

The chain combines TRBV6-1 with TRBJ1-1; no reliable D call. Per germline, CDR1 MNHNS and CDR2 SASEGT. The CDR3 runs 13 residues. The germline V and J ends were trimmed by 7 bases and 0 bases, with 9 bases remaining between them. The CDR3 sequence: CASTRGVNTEAFF. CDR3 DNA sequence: TGTGCCAGCACCCGAGGCGTGAACACTGAAGCTTTCTTT.

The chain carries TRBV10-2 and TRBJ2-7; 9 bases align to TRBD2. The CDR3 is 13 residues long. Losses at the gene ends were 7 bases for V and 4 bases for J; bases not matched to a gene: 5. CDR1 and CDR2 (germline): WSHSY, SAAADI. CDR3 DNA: TGCGCCAGCACCTCGGGACTAGCATACGAGCAGTACTTC. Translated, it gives CASTSGLAYEQYF.

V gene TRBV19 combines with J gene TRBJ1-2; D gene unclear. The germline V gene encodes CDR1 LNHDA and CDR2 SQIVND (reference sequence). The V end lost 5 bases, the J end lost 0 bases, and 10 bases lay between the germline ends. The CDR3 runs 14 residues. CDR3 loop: CASSLHEANYGYTF. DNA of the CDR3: TGTGCCAGTAGTTTACACGAAGCTAACTATGGCTACACCTTC.

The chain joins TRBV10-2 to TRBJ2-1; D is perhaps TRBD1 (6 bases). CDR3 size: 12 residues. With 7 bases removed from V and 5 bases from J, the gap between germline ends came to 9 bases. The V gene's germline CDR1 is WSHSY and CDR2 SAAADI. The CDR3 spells CASMRTDNEQFF. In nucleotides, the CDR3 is TGCGCCAGCATGAGGACAGACAATGAGCAGTTCTTC.

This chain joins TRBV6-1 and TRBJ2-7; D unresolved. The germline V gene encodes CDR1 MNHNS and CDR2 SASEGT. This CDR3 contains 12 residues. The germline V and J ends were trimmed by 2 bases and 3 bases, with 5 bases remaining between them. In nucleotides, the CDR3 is TGTGCCAGCAGTGAACCCGTCTACGAGCAGTACTTC. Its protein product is CASSEPVYEQYF.

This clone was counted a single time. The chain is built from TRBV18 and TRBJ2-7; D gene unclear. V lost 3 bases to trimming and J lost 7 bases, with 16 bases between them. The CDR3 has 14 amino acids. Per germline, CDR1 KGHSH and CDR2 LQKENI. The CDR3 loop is CASSPPGWLEEQYF. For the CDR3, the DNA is TGTGCCAGCTCACCCCCCGGGTGGCTGGAGGAGCAGTACTTC.

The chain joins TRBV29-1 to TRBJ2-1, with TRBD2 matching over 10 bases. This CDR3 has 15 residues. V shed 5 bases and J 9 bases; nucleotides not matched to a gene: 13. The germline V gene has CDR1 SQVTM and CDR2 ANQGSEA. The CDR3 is CSVRYRLAGVGEQFF. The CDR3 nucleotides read TGCAGCGTTAGGTACCGCCTAGCGGGAGTGGGTGAGCAGTTCTTC.

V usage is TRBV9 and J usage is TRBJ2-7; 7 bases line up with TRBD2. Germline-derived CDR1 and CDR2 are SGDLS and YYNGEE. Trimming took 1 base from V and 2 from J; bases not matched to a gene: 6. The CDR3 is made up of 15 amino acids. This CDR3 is CASSVHSGLAYEQYF. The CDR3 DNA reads TGTGCCAGCAGCGTACATAGCGGGCTAGCCTACGAGCAGTACTTC.

The CDR3 nucleotides are TGTGCCAGCAGACCCCAGGCGGGGGGGGCCGCCGTGTACTTC. It translates to CASRPQAGGAAVYF. The V gene is TRBV6-5, the J gene TRBJ2-7; 9 bases are shared with TRBD2. The germline gives CDR1 MNHEY, CDR2 SVGAGI. V trimming: 6 bases; J trimming: 12 bases; junction bases outside the gene matches: 15. The CDR3 contains 14 residues.

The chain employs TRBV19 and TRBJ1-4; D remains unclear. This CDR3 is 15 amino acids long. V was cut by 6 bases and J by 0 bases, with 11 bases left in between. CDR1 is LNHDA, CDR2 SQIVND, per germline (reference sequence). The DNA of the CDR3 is TGTGCCAGTAGAACGGTTATTTCAACTAATGAAAAACTGTTTTTT. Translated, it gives CASRTVISTNEKLFF.